Below, 12 T cell receptor beta chains from the same sample are listed, as sequenced in a study of tumor-infiltrating lymphocytes in primary liver carcinoma (dated 2017 in TCRdb). Sequencing instrument: Illumina HiSeq 2500. TCRbeta-specific cDNA was reverse-transcribed from approximately 0.5 ug total RNA using a constant-region primer and ProtoScript II reverse transcriptase. Construction of the TCRbeta libraries relied on three nested rounds of multiplex PCR, following a slightly modified ARM-PCR procedure. Each of the first two PCR rounds ran for around 10 cycles using multiplex TRBV1-TRBV30 forward primers together with a Cbeta reverse primer. TCRdb reran the public reads through fastp at Q25 and MiXCR, keeping productive beta chains. One record per CDR3 amino acid sequence lists the most common genes and DNA. For this sample there are 300,000 to 400,000 distinct CDR3 sequences; approximately 60% appear just once. The ten largest account for around 9.5% of the sample.

TRIzol reagent was used to extract blood RNA from unsorted whole blood, while the DNeasy Blood & Tissue kit provided the germline DNA. The specimen sequenced was peripheral blood. These receptors all come from a middle-aged man with primary liver carcinoma and hepatitis B virus infection.

V and J are TRBV9 and TRBJ2-3; 8 bases fit TRBD1. CDR1 and CDR2 (germline): SGDLS, YYNGEE. The CDR3 runs 16 residues. The J segment lost 1 base and the V segment lost 3 bases, leaving 7 bases of the junction unmatched. The CDR3 sequence is CASSAARGLGTDTQYF. For the CDR3, the DNA is TGTGCCAGCAGCGCGGCCAGGGGGCTCGGCACAGATACGCAGTATTTT.

Points on this clonotype: A single base separates this from a much larger clone, so it may be a read error. V is TRBV6-6 and J is TRBJ2-7; TRBD2 is a possible D gene (5 bases). Germline V gene sequence: CDR1 MNHNY, CDR2 SVGAGI (reference sequence). V lost 6 bases and J lost 6, with 15 bases in between. The CDR3 is 13 amino acids. The CDR3 nucleotides are TGTGCCAGCAGACCCGGACTTACGAGCGAGCAGTACTTC. It is translated as CASRPGLTSEQYF.

A note on this clonotype: A much larger clone differs by one base, so this may be a read error. The chain carries TRBV5-4 and TRBJ1-5, with 7 bases lining up with TRBD1. Germline assignment: CDR1 SGHNT and CDR2 YYREEE (reference sequence). The CDR3 spans 14 residues. V shed 4 bases, J shed 1 base, and the junction held 2 bases outside the gene matches. The DNA of the CDR3 is TGTGCCAGCAGCATGACAGGGAGCAATCAGCCCCAGCATTTT. Amino acid sequence: CASSMTGSNQPQHF.

The V and J genes are TRBV19 and TRBJ2-7; 9 nucleotides match TRBD1. The CDR3 loop spans 14 amino acids. The germline V gene has CDR1 LNHDA and CDR2 SQIVND (reference sequence). The ends lost 7 bases at V and 0 bases at J; junction bases unmatched: 4. CDR3 protein: CASKLTGGSYEQYF. CDR3 DNA: TGTGCCAGTAAGCTGACAGGGGGCTCCTACGAGCAGTACTTC.

This chain uses TRBV5-1 with TRBJ2-1, with D tentatively TRBD2 (6 bases). The V and J ends lost 0 bases and 7 bases respectively, with 23 bases between them. From germline, CDR1 is SGHRS and CDR2 YFSETQ. The CDR3 loop spans 18 amino acids. CDR3 protein: CASSLAPLGGLSTNEQFF. CDR3 nucleotide sequence: TGCGCCAGCAGCTTGGCTCCCCTCGGGGGATTATCAACGAATGAGCAGTTCTTC.

This clonotype was found once. The CDR3 DNA sequence: TGTGCCAGCAGCTCCCGGGGCGCGGTGGGCGCTGAAGCTTTCTTT. It is translated as CASSSRGAVGAEAFF. V usage is TRBV7-9 and J usage is TRBJ1-1, with D possibly matching TRBD1 (5 bases). This CDR3 region has 15 residues. Germline assignment: CDR1 SEHNR and CDR2 FQNEAQ (reference sequence). Trimming pared 4 bases from V and 6 bases from J, leaving 18 bases between. The full variable domain, with the rest looked up from reference TRBV7-9 and TRBJ1-1, is DTGVSQNPRHKITKRGQNVTFRCDPISEHNRLYWYRQTLGQGPEFLTYFQNEAQLEKSRLLSDRFSAERPKGSFSTLEIQRTEQGDSAMYLCASSSRGAVGAEAFFGQGTRLTVV.

The table lists this clonotype with a few counts. V gene TRBV2 combines with J gene TRBJ2-5; D is unresolved. Per the germline V gene, CDR1 is SNHLY and CDR2 is FYNNEI. The CDR3 runs 12 residues. Trimming removed 8 bases from V and 1 base from J, with 8 bases in between. The CDR3 reads CASDRIQETQYF. The CDR3 DNA follows: TGTGCCAGCGATCGGATCCAAGAGACCCAGTACTTC.

Regarding this clonotype: One end of the junction varies from germline; a read error may be responsible. This sequence joins TRBV11-1 and TRBJ2-1, with 7 bases aligning to TRBD2. CDR3 length equals 13 residues. Germline V gives CDR1 SGHAT, CDR2 FQDESV (reference sequence). CDR3 nucleotide sequence: TGTGCCAGCAGCTTACCAAAGGGACGGGAGGCGCTCTTC. Its translation: CASSLPKGREALF.

V is TRBV5-5 and J is TRBJ2-1, with 13 bases lining up with TRBD2. Germline V gene data show CDR1 as SGHKS and CDR2 as YYEKEE (reference sequence). J lost 6 bases, V lost 3 bases, and 12 bases had no gene match. The CDR3 loop spans 18 amino acids. CDR3: CASSSALLAGGPGNEQFF. The CDR3 nucleotides read TGTGCCAGCAGCTCGGCCTTACTAGCGGGAGGGCCGGGCAATGAGCAGTTCTTC.

Regarding this clonotype: The missing conserved phenylalanine or tryptophan at the end of this CDR3 makes a read error likely. The V gene is TRBV6-1, the J gene TRBJ2-2; 9 nucleotides match TRBD1. Germline CDR1 reads MNHNS; CDR2 reads SASEGT. V was pared by 9 bases and J by 4 bases, with 15 bases of the junction left unmatched. The CDR3 is made up of 17 amino acids. CDR3 protein: CASKATGGSEGTGELFI. The CDR3 DNA follows: TGTGCCAGTAAAGCAACAGGGGGCTCGGAGGGCACCGGGGAGCTGTTTATT.

Only a few counts were recorded for this clonotype. At one end the junction does not follow the germline gene, possibly because of a read error. The rearrangement links TRBV11-3 to TRBJ2-2; D perhaps matches TRBD2 (5 bases). This CDR3 is built from 13 residues. The germline gives CDR1 SGHNT, CDR2 YENEEA. The chain's CDR3 is CASSFTNTGELLF. Here the CDR3 DNA reads TGTGCCAGTAGCTTCACGAACACCGGGGAGCTGCTTTTT.

This chain connects TRBV6-1 to TRBJ1-5; D ambiguous. Trimming cost V 4 bases and J 7 bases, with 14 bases left between them. This CDR3 spans 14 amino acids. Germline V gives CDR1 MNHNS, CDR2 SASEGT. The CDR3 DNA reads as TGTGCCAGCAGTGCTGCCCTCGAGGAACAGCCCCAGCATTTT. It encodes CASSAALEEQPQHF.